The 12 T cell receptor beta chains listed next were all sequenced from one sample in a study of human T cells and chemical hapten exposure. From the RACE reads, TCRdb called clonotypes with MiXCR, one entry per CDR3 protein. The sample contains nearly 80,000 distinct CDR3 sequences, about a tenth of which appear only once. This sample's time point: patch test 1, 2 weeks after DPC sensitization. Treatment in this sample: therapeutic diphenylcyclopropenone sensitization with weekly scalp DPC. The source was whole blood, collected in connection with sensitization to the hapten diphenylcyclopropenone (DPC). The receptors shown here come from a woman in her forties or fifties with alopecia areata. Some clones in this sample may be carry-over from other donors' samples.

The chain uses TRBV29-1 and TRBJ1-2; D remains ambiguous. Between the trimmed V and J ends, which lost 6 bases and 4 bases, there was a span of 12 bases. Germline-derived CDR1 and CDR2 are SQVTM and ANQGSEA. The CDR3 length is 12 residues. The CDR3 nucleotides read TGCAGCGTCGGGGAGTCTGGCTATGGCTACACCTTC. It yields the protein CSVGESGYGYTF. The whole variable domain, remainder taken from reference TRBV29-1 and TRBJ1-2, is SAVISQKPSRDICQRGTSLTIQCQVDSQVTMMFWYRQQPGQSLTLIATANQGSEATYESGFVIDKFPISRPNLTFSTLTVSNMSPEDSSIYLCSVGESGYGYTFGSGTRLTVV.

V is TRBV7-9 and J is TRBJ1-2; TRBD1 is a possible D gene (5 bases). Germline lookup yields CDR1 SEHNR and CDR2 FQNEAQ (reference sequence). The V gene lost 1 base and the J gene lost 4 bases, with 13 bases spanning the gap. The CDR3 length is 15 residues. The CDR3 loop reads CASSLVGTGSYGYTF. CDR3 nucleotides: TGTGCCAGCAGCTTAGTAGGGACGGGGTCCTATGGCTACACCTTC.

This clonotype was observed a handful of times. V gene TRBV27 combines with J gene TRBJ2-1, with 16 bases aligning to TRBD2. J was trimmed by 14 bases and V by 3 bases; bases with no gene match: 13. Germline CDR1 is MNHEY and CDR2 is SMNVEV (reference sequence). CDR3 size: 17 residues. The CDR3 is CASSFSGTSGRAVGKFF. Here the CDR3 DNA reads TGTGCCAGCAGTTTTTCCGGGACTAGCGGGAGGGCCGTGGGGAAGTTCTTC.

As for this clonotype: A much larger clone is a single base away; this may be a read error. This rearrangement joins TRBV24-1 to TRBJ2-1; D might be TRBD2 (5 bases). The CDR3 has 15 amino acids. CDR1 and CDR2 from the germline V gene are KGHDR and SFDVKD. The CDR3 loop reads CATQPRGSSYNEQLF. CDR3 bases: TGTGCCACCCAACCACGAGGGAGCTCCTACAATGAGCAGCTCTTC.

This clonotype was detected a few times. This sequence joins TRBV25-1 and TRBJ2-5; 9 positions agree with TRBD2. Losses at the gene ends were 5 bases for V and 2 bases for J; bases not matched to a gene: 6. This CDR3 contains 15 residues. Germline CDR1 reads MGHDK; CDR2 reads SYGVNS. The DNA of the CDR3 is TGTGCCAGCAGTAGAGCGGGAGGCCCTCAAGAGACCCAGTACTTC. This translates into CASSRAGGPQETQYF.

A few counts support this clonotype. The genes are TRBV27 and TRBJ2-6; TRBD2 matches at 10 bases. With 6 bases clipped from V and 1 base from J, the junction kept 12 bases outside the gene matches. Per the germline V gene, CDR1 is MNHEY and CDR2 is SMNVEV (reference sequence). The length of the CDR3 is 19 residues. This CDR3 reads CASRVTGSGRISGANVLTF. In DNA, the CDR3 is TGTGCCAGCAGGGTAACGGGTAGCGGGAGGATATCTGGGGCCAACGTCCTGACTTTC.

This clonotype was detected ten times or more. The CDR3 DNA reads TGTGCCAGCAGTTCAAATAGCGGGCCGAGAGAGACCCAGTACTTC. Residues: CASSSNSGPRETQYF. The chain has TRBV12-3 or TRBV12-4 and TRBJ2-5; TRBD2 matches at 7 bases. This CDR3 spans 15 amino acids. Unmatched junction bases numbered 9, after V lost 4 bases and J lost 4 bases.

This clonotype was found a few times. The chain has TRBV9 and TRBJ2-7; no clear D gene. Trimming stripped 4 bases from V and 2 bases from J, with 10 bases between. There are 13 residues in the CDR3. The germline V gene encodes CDR1 SGDLS and CDR2 YYNGEE. The CDR3 here is CASSRPPAYEQYF. Here the CDR3 DNA reads TGTGCCAGCAGCCGCCCACCAGCCTACGAGCAGTACTTC.

J is TRBJ2-3 and V is TRBV6-2 or TRBV6-3; D is ambiguous. CDR1 and CDR2 (germline): MNHEY, SVGEGT. Trimming shortened V by 2 bases and J by 4 bases, and 7 bases separated the two germline ends. CDR3 length: 13 residues. The CDR3 region is CASSYNSPDTQYF. CDR3 bases: TGTGCCAGCAGTTACAACTCCCCAGATACGCAGTATTTT.

V usage is TRBV6-6 and J usage is TRBJ2-1; 10 bases map to TRBD1. The CDR3 contains 15 residues. The germline V gene encodes CDR1 MNHNY and CDR2 SVGAGI (reference sequence). The junction had 12 bases not matched to a gene; V was cut back by 8 bases and J by 8 bases. The CDR3 DNA reads as TGTGCCAGCGTCTTACCCCAGACAGGGGGCGATGAGCAGTTCTTC. Its protein product is CASVLPQTGGDEQFF.

Written as DNA, the CDR3 is TGTGCCAGCAGTTCCGGAACCGGGACAGGGAAGAACACTGAAGCTTTCTTT. Translating gives CASSSGTGTGKNTEAFF. This chain uses TRBV6-6 with TRBJ1-1, with TRBD1 identical over 9 bases. V shed 4 bases, J shed 1 base, and the junction held 10 bases outside the gene matches. The germline V gene has CDR1 MNHNY and CDR2 SVGAGI (reference sequence). CDR3 length equals 17 residues.

This clonotype occurred many times. This rearrangement joins TRBV19 to TRBJ1-5, with D possibly matching TRBD1 (5 bases). The V end lost 6 bases, the J end lost 4 bases, and 13 bases lay between the germline ends. Germline CDR1 LNHDA, CDR2 SQIVND (reference sequence). The CDR3 contains 14 residues. CDR3: CASSNRDGNQPQHF. The CDR3 DNA reads TGTGCCAGTAGCAACCGGGACGGGAATCAGCCCCAGCATTTT.